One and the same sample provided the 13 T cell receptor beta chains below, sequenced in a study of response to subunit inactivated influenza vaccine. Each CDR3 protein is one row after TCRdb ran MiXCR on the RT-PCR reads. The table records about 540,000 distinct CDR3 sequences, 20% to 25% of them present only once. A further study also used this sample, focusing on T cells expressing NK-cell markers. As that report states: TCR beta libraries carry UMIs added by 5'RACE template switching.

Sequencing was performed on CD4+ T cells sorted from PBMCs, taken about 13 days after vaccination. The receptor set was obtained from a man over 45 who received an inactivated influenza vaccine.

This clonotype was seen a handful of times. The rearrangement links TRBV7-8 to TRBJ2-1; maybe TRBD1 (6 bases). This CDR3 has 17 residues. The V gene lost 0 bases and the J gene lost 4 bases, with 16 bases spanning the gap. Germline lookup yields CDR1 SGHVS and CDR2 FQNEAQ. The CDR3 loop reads CASSLAVIRGRYNEQFF. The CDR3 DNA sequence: TGTGCCAGCAGCTTAGCAGTCATCAGGGGAAGATACAATGAGCAGTTCTTC.

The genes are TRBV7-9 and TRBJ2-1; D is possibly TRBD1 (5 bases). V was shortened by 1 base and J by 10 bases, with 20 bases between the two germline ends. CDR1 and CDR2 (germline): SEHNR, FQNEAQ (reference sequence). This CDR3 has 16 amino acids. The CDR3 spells CASSLGQGSGMGEQFF. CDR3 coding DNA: TGTGCCAGCAGCTTAGGTCAGGGAAGTGGTATGGGCGAGCAGTTCTTC.

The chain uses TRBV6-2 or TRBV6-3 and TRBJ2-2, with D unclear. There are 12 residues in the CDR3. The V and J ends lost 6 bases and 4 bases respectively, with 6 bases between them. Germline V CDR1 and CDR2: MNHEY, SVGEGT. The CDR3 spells CASRTPTGELFF. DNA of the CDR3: TGTGCCAGCAGGACCCCCACCGGGGAGCTGTTTTTT.

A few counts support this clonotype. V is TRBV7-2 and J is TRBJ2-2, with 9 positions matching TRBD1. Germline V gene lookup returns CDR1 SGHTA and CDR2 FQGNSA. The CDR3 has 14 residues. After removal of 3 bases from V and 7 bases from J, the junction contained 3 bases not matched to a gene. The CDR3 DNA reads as TGTGCCAGCAGCTTCAGGGACAGGGACGGGGAGCTGTTTTTT. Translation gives CASSFRDRDGELFF. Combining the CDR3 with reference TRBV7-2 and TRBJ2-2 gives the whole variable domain GAGVSQSPSNKVTEKGKDVELRCDPISGHTALYWYRQSLGQGLEFLIYFQGNSAPDKSGLPSDRFSAERTGGSVSTLTIQRTQQEDSAVYLCASSFRDRDGELFFGEGSRLTVL.

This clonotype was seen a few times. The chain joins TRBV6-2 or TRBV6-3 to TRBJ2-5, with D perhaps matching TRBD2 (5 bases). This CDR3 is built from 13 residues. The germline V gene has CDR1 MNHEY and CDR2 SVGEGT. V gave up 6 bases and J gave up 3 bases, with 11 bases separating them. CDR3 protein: CASSPLGEETQYF. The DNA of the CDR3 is TGTGCCAGCAGCCCCTTGGGAGAAGAGACCCAGTACTTC.

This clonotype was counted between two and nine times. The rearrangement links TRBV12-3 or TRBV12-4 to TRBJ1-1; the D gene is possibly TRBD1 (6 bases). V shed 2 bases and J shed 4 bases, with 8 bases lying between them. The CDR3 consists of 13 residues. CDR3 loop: CASSLMGATEAFF. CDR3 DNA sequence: TGTGCCAGCAGTTTAATGGGGGCCACTGAAGCTTTCTTT.

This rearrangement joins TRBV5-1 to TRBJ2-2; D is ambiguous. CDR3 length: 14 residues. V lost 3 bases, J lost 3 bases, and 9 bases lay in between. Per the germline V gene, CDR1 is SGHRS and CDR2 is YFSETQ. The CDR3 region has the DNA TGCGCCAGCAGCTCCAAACGGGACACCGGGGAGCTGTTTTTT. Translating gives CASSSKRDTGELFF.

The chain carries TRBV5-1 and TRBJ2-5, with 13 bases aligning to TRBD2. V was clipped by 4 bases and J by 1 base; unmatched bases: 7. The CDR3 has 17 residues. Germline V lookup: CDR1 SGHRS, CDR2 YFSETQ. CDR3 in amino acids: CASSRTSGREAQETQYF. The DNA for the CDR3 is TGCGCCAGCAGCCGAACTAGCGGGAGGGAAGCCCAAGAGACCCAGTACTTC.

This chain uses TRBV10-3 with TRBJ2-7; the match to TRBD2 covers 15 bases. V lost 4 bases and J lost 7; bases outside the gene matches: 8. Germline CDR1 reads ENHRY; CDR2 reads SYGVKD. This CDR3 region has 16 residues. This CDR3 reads CAISGGLAGGPDEQYF. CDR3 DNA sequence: TGTGCCATCAGTGGAGGACTAGCGGGAGGGCCTGATGAGCAGTACTTC.

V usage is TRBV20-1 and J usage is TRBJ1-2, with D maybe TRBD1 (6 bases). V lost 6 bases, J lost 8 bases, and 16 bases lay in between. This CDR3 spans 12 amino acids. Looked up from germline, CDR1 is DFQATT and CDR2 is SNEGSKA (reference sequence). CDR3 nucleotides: TGCAGTGCCGTGCGGGGGGCGGAAGGCTACACCTTC. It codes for CSAVRGAEGYTF.

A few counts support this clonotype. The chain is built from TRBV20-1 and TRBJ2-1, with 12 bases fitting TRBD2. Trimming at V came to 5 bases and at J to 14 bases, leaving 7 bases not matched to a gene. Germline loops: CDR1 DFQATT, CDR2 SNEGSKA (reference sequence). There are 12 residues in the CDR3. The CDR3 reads CSALLTSGREFF. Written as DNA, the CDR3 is TGCAGTGCTCTATTGACTAGCGGGAGAGAGTTCTTC.

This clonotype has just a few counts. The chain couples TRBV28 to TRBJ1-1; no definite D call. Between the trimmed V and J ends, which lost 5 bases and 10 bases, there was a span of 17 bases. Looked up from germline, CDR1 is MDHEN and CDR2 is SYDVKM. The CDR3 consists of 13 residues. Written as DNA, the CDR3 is TGTGCCAGCAGTCCCCCCGACCGTACGGTAGCTTTCTTT. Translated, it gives CASSPPDRTVAFF.

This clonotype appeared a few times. This CDR3 reads CAISTGGAGFMNTEAFF. CDR3 DNA: TGTGCCATCAGTACGGGGGGGGCTGGGTTCATGAACACTGAAGCTTTCTTT. The chain couples TRBV10-3 to TRBJ1-1; D perhaps matches TRBD1 (6 bases). Trimming took 5 bases from V and 0 from J, leaving 19 bases between them. The CDR3 contains 17 residues. Germline assignment: CDR1 ENHRY and CDR2 SYGVKD.